This is a list of T cell receptor beta chains from one sample in a study of blood T cell repertoires in COVID-19. TCRdb keeps only in-frame clones here, not all; method: immunoSEQ multiplex PCR. The sample has some 110,000 clones, around 88% seen once. Sequenced input: peripheral blood. The receptors were gathered from a human donor in a cohort sampled during active COVID-19. Both conserved end residues are part of each CDR3. A D gene is named only where the DNA matches it firmly. Only some rows state a clone size, as once, few, many or a class for expanded clones.

DNA	CDR3	V	J	size	D
TGTGCCAGCAGCCTCGGACAGGGCTTAACAACTGAAGCTTTCTTT	CASSLGQGLTTEAFF	TRBV5-4	TRBJ1-1	NA	TRBD1
TGTGCCAGCAGCGGGGTTGGACAGGGTAACTATGGCTACACCTTC	CASSGVGQGNYGYTF	TRBV9	TRBJ1-2	NA	TRBD1
TGCAGCGTGGCAGGGGGTTTTCATGAGCAGTTCTTC	CSVAGGFHEQFF	TRBV29-1	TRBJ2-1	NA	TRBD1
TGTGCCAGCAGGGGACTAGCGGGAGGGAGGGACTCCTACAATGAGCAGTTCTTC	CASRGLAGGRDSYNEQFF	TRBV28	TRBJ2-1	NA	TRBD2
TGTGCCAGTAGTAACCCAGGGGGTAGTTTCAGATCCTACGAGCAGTACTTC	CASSNPGGSFRSYEQYF	TRBV19	TRBJ2-7	NA	TRBD1
TGCAGTGCTAGTAGCGGGAGAACCGAGCAGTACTTC	CSASSGRTEQYF	TRBV20-1	TRBJ2-7	NA	TRBD2
TGTGCCAGCAGGTTGGGACTCTTCTACGAGCAGTACTTC	CASRLGLFYEQYF	TRBV5-8	TRBJ2-7	NA	NA
TGTGCCAGCACCTCACTGAGCGGGACCTACAATGAGCAGTTCTTC	CASTSLSGTYNEQFF	TRBV3-1/TRBV3-2	TRBJ2-1	NA	TRBD2
TGTGCCTGGGAGGGGACAGCTGAACAAAGGGGGACTGAAGCTTTCTTT	CAWEGTAEQRGTEAFF	TRBV30	TRBJ1-1	few	TRBD1
TGTGCCAGCAGCTTGACAGGGGGGGTAAAGCCCCAGCATTTT	CASSLTGGVKPQHF	TRBV7-8	TRBJ1-5	NA	TRBD1
TGTGCCAGCAGTGAGGTCGGCGGGAGGGGAGATACGCAGTATTTT	CASSEVGGRGDTQYF	TRBV6-1	TRBJ2-3	NA	TRBD2
TGTGCCAGCAGCACAGGTCGGGGACAGGGGTCCTATAATTCACCCCTCCACTTT	CASSTGRGQGSYNSPLHF	TRBV7-6	TRBJ1-6	NA	TRBD1
TGTGCCAGCAGCTTAGAAGGGACAGGGGGCGGGAATGAGCAGTTCTTC	CASSLEGTGGGNEQFF	TRBV7-6	TRBJ2-1	NA	TRBD1
TGTGCCAGCAGCCCCGGACTAGCGGGGCGACTCTCCTACGAGCAGTACTTC	CASSPGLAGRLSYEQYF	TRBV7-7	TRBJ2-7	NA	TRBD2
TGTGCCAGCAGTTCCCGGACAGGGGTCAATGAGCAGTTCTTC	CASSSRTGVNEQFF	TRBV7-9	TRBJ2-1	NA	TRBD1
TGTGCCACCAGTGATTTGACGCGTCCGCAGTATTTT	CATSDLTRPQYF	TRBV24-1	TRBJ2-3	NA	NA
TGTGCCACCAGCAGTAATGGAGCCGGCACAGATACGCAGTATTTT	CATSSNGAGTDTQYF	TRBV15	TRBJ2-3	NA	NA
TGTGCCAGCAGCTTTAAGACTAGCGGGAAAAATGAGCAGTTCTTC	CASSFKTSGKNEQFF	TRBV5-4	TRBJ2-1	once	TRBD2
TGCGCCAGCAGCCAAGCAGAGGTTCACTCTGGAAACACCATATATTTT	CASSQAEVHSGNTIYF	TRBV4-1	TRBJ1-3	NA	NA
TGTGCCAGCAGTTACTATAGCGGGAGCGGCAATGAGCAGTTCTTC	CASSYYSGSGNEQFF	TRBV6-2/TRBV6-3	TRBJ2-1	NA	TRBD2
TGCGCCAGCGAGCGGGAGGGCCCTCATTACGAGCAGTACTTC	CASEREGPHYEQYF	TRBV5-1	TRBJ2-7	few	TRBD2
TGTGCCAGCTCACCAGGGACTAGCGGCAATGAGCAGTTCTTC	CASSPGTSGNEQFF	TRBV18	TRBJ2-1	NA	TRBD2
TGCGCCAGCAGCTTGGGACAGGCGCACAATGAGCAGTTCTTC	CASSLGQAHNEQFF	TRBV5-1	TRBJ2-1	NA	NA
TGTGCCAGCAGCTTGGCAGGCCCACCCCTCCACTTT	CASSLAGPPLHF	TRBV7-9	TRBJ1-6	NA	NA